The 31 T cell receptor beta chains below were found in one sample sequenced in a study of cytomegalovirus exposure and HLA in healthy donors. In the PCR, 60 Vbeta and 13 Jbeta primers were used. TCRdb's table, derived via immunoSEQ multiplex PCR, lists solely in-frame clones and lacks some. This sample has 100,000 or so clones; roughly four fifths occur once, and the top ten carry approximately 3%. The source material was PBMCs. Receptors originate from a man aged 30 to 39 in good health and CMV-seropositive.

This chain uses TRBV5-1 with TRBJ2-3; the D is unclear. Germline loops: CDR1 SGHRS, CDR2 YFSETQ. V was shortened by 2 bases and J by 2 bases, with 9 bases between the two germline ends. The CDR3 covers 14 residues. CDR3 amino acids: CASSFNRDTDTQYF. CDR3 in DNA: TGCGCCAGCAGCTTTAACAGAGACACAGATACGCAGTATTTT.

This clone was detected a few times. V usage is TRBV6-6 and J usage is TRBJ1-3, with D unclear. Per the germline V gene, CDR1 is MNHNY and CDR2 is SVGAGI (reference sequence). Trimming stripped 6 bases from V and 15 bases from J, with 27 bases between. CDR3 length: 15 amino acids. CDR3 coding DNA: TGTGCCAGCAGAAGTGGTGACTCTCCATCACTCCGGGGATATTTT. Translated, it gives CASRSGDSPSLRGYF.

The gene calls are TRBV6-1 and TRBJ1-5; no firm D call. This CDR3 has 13 amino acids. With 6 bases removed from V and 4 bases from J, the gap between germline ends came to 10 bases. CDR1 is MNHNS and CDR2 is SASEGT in the germline V gene. The CDR3 bases are TGTGCCAGCAGCCCGGAGGGAAATCAGCCCCAGCATTTT. It codes for CASSPEGNQPQHF.

This clone was seen just once. The rearrangement links TRBV9 to TRBJ2-3; 11 nucleotides align to TRBD2. Trimming took 4 bases from V and 2 from J; bases not matched to a gene: 6. The CDR3 consists of 16 residues. Germline CDR1 is SGDLS and CDR2 is YYNGEE. The CDR3 DNA follows: TGTGCCAGCAGCTTGCGACTAGCGGGGCCCACAGATACGCAGTATTTT. Encoded protein: CASSLRLAGPTDTQYF.

The genes are TRBV6-1 and TRBJ1-1; unclear D gene. The CDR3 is 13 residues long. Germline CDR1 MNHNS, CDR2 SASEGT. Trimming cost V 6 bases and J 2 bases, with 10 bases left between them. CDR3 region: CASRDIPNTEAFF. The CDR3 coding sequence is TGTGCCAGCAGAGACATCCCAAACACTGAAGCTTTCTTT.

This rearrangement joins TRBV10-3 to TRBJ1-1, with 12 bases lining up with TRBD1. The CDR3 extends over 15 amino acids. From germline, CDR1 is ENHRY and CDR2 SYGVKD. J lost 10 bases, V lost 4 bases, and 10 bases had no gene match. The DNA of the CDR3 is TGTGCCATCAGTGGACCCGGGACAGGGGGCAGGGTAGCTTTCTTT. Protein product: CAISGPGTGGRVAFF.

The rearrangement joins TRBV11-3 to TRBJ2-1; 8 bases map to TRBD2. This CDR3 comprises 15 residues. Per germline, CDR1 SGHNT and CDR2 YENEEA. Trimming cost V 8 bases and J 7 bases; bases outside gene matches: 13. The CDR3 DNA sequence: TGTGCCAGCGCAAGGGGGTATAGCGGGAAGAATGAGCAGTTCTTC. Translating gives CASARGYSGKNEQFF.

The V and J genes are TRBV6-1 and TRBJ2-7; D is uncertain. V dropped 4 bases and J dropped 0 bases, with 10 bases sitting between them. The CDR3 is 14 residues long. Germline CDR1 is MNHNS and CDR2 is SASEGT. The CDR3 region is CASSANPSSYEQYF. The CDR3 bases are TGTGCCAGCAGTGCTAACCCAAGCTCCTACGAGCAGTACTTC.

V and J are TRBV28 and TRBJ2-5; 11 bases align to TRBD1. The last part of the DNA fits TRBJ2-7 better; the J call may be wrong. CDR3 length: 15 residues. Germline CDR1 and CDR2: MDHEN and SYDVKM. The CDR3 bases are TGTGCCAGCAGACTACCGGGACAGGGGGCCTACGAGCAGTACTTC. Protein: CASRLPGQGAYEQYF.

The chain couples TRBV5-1 to TRBJ1-5, with D unresolved. CDR1 and CDR2 from the germline V gene are SGHRS and YFSETQ. V was clipped by 0 bases and J by 1 base, with 8 bases between them. The CDR3 contains 15 residues. The CDR3 sequence is CASSLAGISNQPQHF. The CDR3 DNA is TGCGCCAGCAGCTTGGCCGGGATCAGCAATCAGCCCCAGCATTTT.

The chain carries TRBV27 and TRBJ2-5; perhaps TRBD2 as D (5 bases). CDR3 size: 12 residues. The V end was cut by 6 bases, the J end by 11 bases, with 16 bases between. CDR1 is MNHEY, CDR2 SMNVEV, per germline (reference sequence). The CDR3: CASSSGMREQYF. DNA for the CDR3: TGTGCCAGCAGCTCCGGAATGAGGGAGCAGTACTTC.

This chain joins TRBV10-3 and TRBJ2-2; D remains ambiguous. Germline V gene lookup returns CDR1 ENHRY and CDR2 SYGVKD. Trimming stripped 4 bases from V and 4 bases from J, with 19 bases between. The CDR3 is made up of 17 amino acids. CDR3 sequence (DNA): TGTGCCATCAGTGGTGTGACCCCGAGACACATCACCGGGGAGCTGTTTTTT. Protein product: CAISGVTPRHITGELFF.

The chain joins TRBV7-8 to TRBJ1-5; D is possibly TRBD1 (5 bases). Germline V gene lookup returns CDR1 SGHVS and CDR2 FQNEAQ. CDR3 size: 14 residues. V was shortened by 5 bases and J by 6 bases, with 14 bases between the two germline ends. CDR3 sequence (DNA): TGTGCCAGCAGCCTAGGGGCCAGGGTTCAGCCCCAGCATTTT. It is translated as CASSLGARVQPQHF. The full variable domain, with the rest looked up from reference TRBV7-8 and TRBJ1-5, is GAGVSQSPRYKVAKRGQDVALRCDPISGHVSLFWYQQALGQGPEFLTYFQNEAQLDKSGLPSDRFFAERPEGSVSTLKIQRTQQEDSAVYLCASSLGARVQPQHFGDGTRLSIL.

This clone was recorded only once. The CDR3 loop reads CASSGRAFRETQYF. The CDR3 DNA sequence: TGTGCCAGTAGCGGGAGGGCCTTTCGGGAGACCCAGTACTTC. The rearrangement links TRBV19 to TRBJ2-5; the match to TRBD2 covers 8 bases. Germline V gene data show CDR1 as LNHDA and CDR2 as SQIVND (reference sequence). The V gene end was trimmed by 6 bases and the J gene end by 5 bases; junction bases not matched to a gene: 8. This CDR3 is built from 14 residues.

The chain carries TRBV15 and TRBJ2-7; 7 bases map to TRBD2. Germline V lookup: CDR1 LNHNV, CDR2 YYDKDF (reference sequence). This CDR3 region has 16 residues. V was pared by 3 bases and J by 2 bases, with 10 bases of the junction left unmatched. CDR3 bases: TGTGCCACCAGCAGGCCTAGCGGAAAAAATGCCTACGAGCAGTACTTC. This sequence encodes CATSRPSGKNAYEQYF. Full variable domain (remainder filled in from reference TRBV15 and TRBJ2-7): DAMVIQNPRYQVTQFGKPVTLSCSQTLNHNVMYWYQQKSSQAPKLLFHYYDKDFNNEADTPDNFQSRRPNTSFCFLDIRSPGLGDTAMYLCATSRPSGKNAYEQYFGPGTRLTVT.

V gene TRBV28 combines with J gene TRBJ1-4, with D perhaps matching TRBD1 (6 bases). The germline CDR1 and CDR2 sequences are MDHEN and SYDVKM. V was pared by 1 base and J by 7 bases, with 13 bases between. CDR3 length: 15 amino acids. CDR3 DNA: TGTGCCAGCAGTTTATCAGGGGTAGGAGGTGAAAAACTGTTTTTT. Protein sequence: CASSLSGVGGEKLFF.

With regard to this clone: One end of the junction does not line up with germline, which may come from a read error. The chain couples TRBV7-9 to TRBJ1-1; D unclear. The CDR3 runs 13 residues. Germline assignment: CDR1 SEHNR and CDR2 FQNEAQ (reference sequence). The CDR3 loop reads CSSSFLYNTEAFF. CDR3 bases: TGTTCCAGCAGCTTTCTTTATAACACTGAAGCTTTCTTT.

Here the CDR3 reads CASSGLGDFSPYEQYF. The DNA of the CDR3 is TGTGCCAGCTCGGGACTAGGTGATTTCAGTCCCTACGAGCAGTACTTC. The chain couples TRBV2 to TRBJ2-7; 8 bases map to TRBD2. Germline values: CDR1 SNHLY, CDR2 FYNNEI. CDR3 size: 16 residues. V was clipped by 8 bases and J by 2 bases; unmatched bases: 14.

This CDR3 is CASSREGRSGGELFF. The CDR3 region has the DNA TGTGCCAGCAGCCGGGAAGGTCGTTCGGGCGGGGAGCTGTTTTTT. J is TRBJ2-2 and V is TRBV6-4; possible D gene TRBD2, 5 bases. The CDR3 covers 15 residues. Between the trimmed V and J ends, which lost 6 bases and 7 bases, there was a span of 18 bases. From germline, CDR1 is MRHNA and CDR2 SNTAGT.

The chain links TRBV19 to TRBJ1-6; D may be TRBD1 (5 bases). There are 13 residues in the CDR3. Trimming took off 5 bases at V and 11 bases at J, with 13 bases between the two ends. CDR1 is LNHDA and CDR2 is SQIVND in the germline V gene (reference sequence). The CDR3 here is CASSDSLTTPLHF. Written as DNA, the CDR3 is TGTGCCAGTAGTGACAGCTTGACGACACCCCTCCACTTT.

The gene calls are TRBV15 and TRBJ2-7; D is possibly TRBD1 (5 bases). Germline V gene sequence: CDR1 LNHNV, CDR2 YYDKDF (reference sequence). CDR3 length: 13 residues. The V and J ends lost 1 base and 6 bases respectively, with 10 bases between them. The CDR3 nucleotides read TGTGCCACCAGCAGAGTACCTGGGGCCGAGCAGTACTTC. It yields the protein CATSRVPGAEQYF.

The rearrangement links TRBV19 to TRBJ1-5, with 8 bases aligning to TRBD1. CDR3 length: 17 amino acids. Trimming removed 4 bases from V and 3 bases from J; junction bases left unmatched: 11. Germline V gene sequence: CDR1 LNHDA, CDR2 SQIVND (reference sequence). CDR3 nucleotide sequence: TGTGCCAGTAGTAAAGGACAGGGTAACGGGTACAATCAGCCCCAGCATTTT. Translated: CASSKGQGNGYNQPQHF. Full variable domain (remainder filled in from reference TRBV19 and TRBJ1-5): DGGITQSPKYLFRKEGQNVTLSCEQNLNHDAMYWYRQDPGQGLRLIYYSQIVNDFQKGDIAEGYSVSREKKESFPLTVTSAQKNPTAFYLCASSKGQGNGYNQPQHFGDGTRLSIL.

The chain couples TRBV27 to TRBJ1-3; no definite D call. V lost 3 bases and J 0 bases, leaving 18 bases between the germline ends. Germline lookup yields CDR1 MNHEY and CDR2 SMNVEV (reference sequence). CDR3 size: 18 residues. The CDR3 loop reads CASSFSPVVASSGNTIYF. The CDR3 bases are TGTGCCAGCAGTTTCTCCCCGGTGGTCGCGAGCTCTGGAAACACCATATATTTT.

V is TRBV2 and J is TRBJ1-3, with 7 bases fitting TRBD1. Trimming at V came to 6 bases and at J to 4 bases, leaving 9 bases not matched to a gene. The CDR3 spans 15 residues. In germline, CDR1 is SNHLY, CDR2 FYNNEI. As DNA, the CDR3 is TGTGCCAGCAGGACTACAGGGGTGCGGGGAAACACCATATATTTT. This gives the protein CASRTTGVRGNTIYF.

V usage is TRBV7-9 and J usage is TRBJ1-4, with D perhaps matching TRBD1 (5 bases). This CDR3 region has 13 residues. Trimming left V 6 bases short and J 8 bases short, with 13 bases between. Germline CDR1 is SEHNR and CDR2 is FQNEAQ (reference sequence). CDR3: CASSLQVREKLFF. CDR3 nucleotide sequence: TGTGCCAGCAGTCTACAGGTTCGGGAAAAACTGTTTTTT.

This CDR3 is CASSLPGAKNIQYF. CDR3 nucleotides: TGTGCCAGCAGCTTACCAGGGGCCAAAAACATTCAGTACTTC. The chain uses TRBV7-2 and TRBJ2-4; D possibly corresponds to TRBD1 (5 bases). The germline gives CDR1 SGHTA, CDR2 FQGNSA. The V and J ends lost 2 bases and 1 base respectively, with 6 bases between them. CDR3 length equals 14 residues.

The chain combines TRBV4-1 with TRBJ2-3, with D unclear. Germline-derived CDR1 and CDR2 are MGHRA and YSYEKL. This CDR3 has 12 residues. V was cut by 0 bases and J by 8 bases, with 6 bases left in between. For the CDR3, the DNA is TGCGCCAGCAGCCAAGATCGAGGTACGCAGTATTTT. This encodes CASSQDRGTQYF.

This clone was picked up one time. This chain uses TRBV7-6 with TRBJ1-2; 9 nucleotides agree with TRBD1. The CDR3 spans 14 residues. Germline CDR1 reads SGHVS; CDR2 reads FNYEAQ. The V segment lost 5 bases and the J segment 4 bases; nucleotides outside the gene matches: 5. CDR3 sequence: CASSPGTGFYGYTF. Here the CDR3 DNA reads TGTGCCAGCAGCCCCGGGACAGGGTTCTATGGCTACACCTTC.

The chain carries TRBV6-5 and TRBJ2-4, with TRBD1 matching over 9 bases. Germline V gives CDR1 MNHEY, CDR2 SVGAGI. The CDR3 runs 15 residues. With 6 bases clipped from V and 1 base from J, the junction kept 4 bases outside the gene matches. CDR3 DNA sequence: TGTGCCAGCAGACTAGACAGGGGGGCCAAAAACATTCAGTACTTC. Translated: CASRLDRGAKNIQYF.

The J gene is TRBJ2-5, the V gene TRBV11-2, with 11 bases fitting TRBD2. Unmatched junction bases numbered 6, after V lost 5 bases and J lost 4 bases. The CDR3 totals 15 residues. Germline CDR1 and CDR2: SGHAT and FQNNGV. The CDR3 coding sequence is TGTGCCAGCAGCCCCTTAGCGGGAGGGGGAGAGACCCAGTACTTC. As protein: CASSPLAGGGETQYF.

The chain recombines TRBV5-1 with TRBJ1-2; D gene unclear. Looked up from germline, CDR1 is SGHRS and CDR2 is YFSETQ. V was cut by 4 bases and J by 4 bases, with 17 bases left in between. The CDR3 has 15 residues. For the CDR3, the DNA is TGCGCCAGCAGCCCCACGGAAACGAGGGCCTATGGCTACACCTTC. Protein: CASSPTETRAYGYTF.